Listed below are T cell receptor beta chains from one sample, sequenced in a study of blood T cell repertoires in COVID-19. Profiling relied on immunoSEQ multiplex PCR, and the TCRdb table lists in-frame clones only, not all of them. The table lists about 94,000 clones, roughly 80% of them singletons. Sequenced sample: peripheral blood. The source is a human donor in a cohort sampled during active COVID-19. CDR3s include the opening cysteine and the closing phenylalanine or tryptophan. Each record gives: CDR3 DNA, CDR3 protein, J gene, clone size, V gene, D gene. A D gene is named only where the DNA matches it firmly. A row's size may be missing; if present it is once, few, many or a size class.

DNA: TGCGCCAGCGGCAGGGATTCCTACGAGCAGTACTTC; CDR3: CASGRDSYEQYF; J: TRBJ2-7; size: NA; V: TRBV5-1; D: NA
DNA: TGTGCCAGTAGTATAGATGGGGCGCCCCGTTACGAGCAGTACTTC; CDR3: CASSIDGAPRYEQYF; J: TRBJ2-7; size: NA; V: TRBV19; D: NA
DNA: TGTGCCAGCAGCTTGAGACAATACGATTCACCCCTCCACTTT; CDR3: CASSLRQYDSPLHF; J: TRBJ1-6; size: NA; V: TRBV9; D: NA
DNA: TGTGCCACCAGCAGATTGGGACTAGGGAACAAAAAGACCTACGAGCAGTACTTC; CDR3: CATSRLGLGNKKTYEQYF; J: TRBJ2-7; size: NA; V: TRBV15; D: TRBD2
DNA: TGTGCCAGCAGCTTCCTTACTGGGGCTTCCTACGAGCAGTACTTC; CDR3: CASSFLTGASYEQYF; J: TRBJ2-7; size: NA; V: TRBV5-4; D: NA
DNA: TGCGCCAGCAGCTTGGGGCAGGGTCCGTCTGGAAACACCATATATTTT; CDR3: CASSLGQGPSGNTIYF; J: TRBJ1-3; size: NA; V: TRBV5-1; D: NA
DNA: TGTGCCAGCAGCCGAGAGGGGGCGACTAATTCACCCCTCCACTTT; CDR3: CASSREGATNSPLHF; J: TRBJ1-6; size: few; V: TRBV5-8; D: TRBD1
DNA: TGTGCCAGCAGCTTCAGTGCCCTCCAGCGGAACACCGGGGAGCTGTTTTTT; CDR3: CASSFSALQRNTGELFF; J: TRBJ2-2; size: NA; V: TRBV9; D: NA
DNA: TGTGCCAGCAGTTACTCGGTTTTAGCGGGAGGTGGGGAGCAGTACTTC; CDR3: CASSYSVLAGGGEQYF; J: TRBJ2-7; size: once; V: TRBV6-5; D: TRBD2
DNA: TGTGCCTGGAGGGCAGGGAGGGCCTACGAGCAGTACTTC; CDR3: CAWRAGRAYEQYF; J: TRBJ2-7; size: NA; V: TRBV30; D: TRBD2
DNA: TGTGCCCTCGGGGAGGGCGGAGAAAAACTGTTTTTT; CDR3: CALGEGGEKLFF; J: TRBJ1-4; size: NA; V: TRBV7-9; D: NA
DNA: TGTGCCAGCAGCTCCAACTACGAGCAGTACTTC; CDR3: CASSSNYEQYF; J: TRBJ2-7; size: NA; V: TRBV7-9; D: NA
DNA: TGTGCCAGCAGCTCAGACAGGGGGCGAAGAGCTGAAGCTTTCTTT; CDR3: CASSSDRGRRAEAFF; J: TRBJ1-1; size: NA; V: TRBV11-2; D: TRBD1
DNA: TGTGCCAGCAGCGTGGACGGGAGTTCATCCTACGAGCAGTACTTC; CDR3: CASSVDGSSSYEQYF; J: TRBJ2-7; size: NA; V: TRBV9; D: NA
DNA: TGTGCCAGCTCAAATTCTCTAGCGGGACCGAACACCGGGGAGCTGTTTTTT; CDR3: CASSNSLAGPNTGELFF; J: TRBJ2-2; size: NA; V: TRBV18; D: TRBD2
DNA: TGTGCCAGTAGTGTCTCGTACGGCGGGAGTACAGATACGCAGTATTTT; CDR3: CASSVSYGGSTDTQYF; J: TRBJ2-3; size: medium-sized; V: TRBV19; D: TRBD2
DNA: TGTGCCAGCAGCCGCAACTTCCCGGGCTACACCTTC; CDR3: CASSRNFPGYTF; J: TRBJ1-2; size: NA; V: TRBV7-2; D: NA
DNA: TGCGCCAGCACGGCTTCGGGGGGCGGGGGCAATCAGCCCCAGCATTTT; CDR3: CASTASGGGGNQPQHF; J: TRBJ1-5; size: NA; V: TRBV10-1; D: NA
DNA: TGTGCCAGCAGTTACAGGGCTGGGGCCAACGTCCTGACTTTC; CDR3: CASSYRAGANVLTF; J: TRBJ2-6; size: NA; V: TRBV28; D: NA
DNA: TGTGCCAGCAGCTCCGGCGGGAGCGCAGATACGCAGTATTTT; CDR3: CASSSGGSADTQYF; J: TRBJ2-3; size: NA; V: TRBV11-3; D: TRBD2
DNA: TGTGCCAGCAGCTTAGATGCGGGAGGGGTATACGAGCAGTACTTC; CDR3: CASSLDAGGVYEQYF; J: TRBJ2-7; size: NA; V: TRBV7-2; D: TRBD2
DNA: TGTGCCAGCAGGACAGGGCCCTACGAGCAGTACTTC; CDR3: CASRTGPYEQYF; J: TRBJ2-7; size: NA; V: TRBV12-3/TRBV12-4; D: TRBD1
DNA: TGCGCCAGCCCCAAACAGGGGGCGAAGAGGTACGAGCAGTACTTC; CDR3: CASPKQGAKRYEQYF; J: TRBJ2-7; size: NA; V: TRBV23-1; D: TRBD1
DNA: TGTGCCAGCTCACCTCCCGGGACAGGGGCCTACTCGGGATATGGCTACACCTTC; CDR3: CASSPPGTGAYSGYGYTF; J: TRBJ1-2; size: NA; V: TRBV18; D: TRBD1
DNA: TGCGCCAGCAGTGACGTACAGGATCGCCAGCATTTT; CDR3: CASSDVQDRQHF; J: TRBJ1-5; size: few; V: TRBV10-2; D: NA
DNA: TGCAGTGCTAGAGTCAGCTACGAGCAGTACTTC; CDR3: CSARVSYEQYF; J: TRBJ2-7; size: few; V: TRBV20-1; D: NA
DNA: TGTGCCACCCGGTCCAACCAAGAGACCCAGTACTTC; CDR3: CATRSNQETQYF; J: TRBJ2-5; size: NA; V: TRBV18; D: NA
DNA: TGTGCCAGCAGCCCCATAGGTGGCGGGAGGCAAGAGACCCAGTACTTC; CDR3: CASSPIGGGRQETQYF; J: TRBJ2-5; size: NA; V: TRBV28; D: TRBD2
DNA: TGTGCCAGCAGCTCCCAGGGGGCAGTGGACGGAAACACCATATATTTT; CDR3: CASSSQGAVDGNTIYF; J: TRBJ1-3; size: NA; V: TRBV7-9; D: TRBD1
DNA: TGCGCCAGCAGCCTAGAGACTAGCGGGAGGGCAGGGGAGCAGTACTTC; CDR3: CASSLETSGRAGEQYF; J: TRBJ2-7; size: NA; V: TRBV5-1; D: TRBD2
DNA: TGTGCCAGCAGTTATCTATCACAGTTTGGCTACACCTTC; CDR3: CASSYLSQFGYTF; J: TRBJ1-2; size: NA; V: TRBV28; D: NA
DNA: TGCGCCAGCAGCCAAGTTCGAGCCGGGATACCTACCGGGGAGCTGTTTTTT; CDR3: CASSQVRAGIPTGELFF; J: TRBJ2-2; size: NA; V: TRBV4-1; D: NA
DNA: TGTGCCACCCAAGACAGGGGACGGGGCTACACCTTC; CDR3: CATQDRGRGYTF; J: TRBJ1-2; size: NA; V: TRBV19; D: TRBD1
DNA: TGTGCCAGCAGCCCTCGGACAGGGAAGAATAATTCACCCCTCCACTTT; CDR3: CASSPRTGKNNSPLHF; J: TRBJ1-6; size: NA; V: TRBV5-6; D: TRBD1
DNA: TGTGCCAGCTCACCAGGGACAGGGCGCACTGAAGCTTTCTTT; CDR3: CASSPGTGRTEAFF; J: TRBJ1-1; size: NA; V: TRBV18; D: TRBD1